The source of this TCR beta chain is a study of monozygotic twins with inflammatory bowel disease. Each donor supplied around 2.5 ml of blood. In the case of this clonotype: Its antigen is not identified.

This CDR3 is built from 16 residues. The germline gives CDR1 SGDLS, CDR2 YYNGEE. Study-level findings and limits: Possibly because of limited power, concordant and discordant twins showed no difference in repertoire similarity.

For each CDR3 protein, TCRdb gives one entry from its re-call of the 5' RACE reads, without DNA. This repertoire comprises fewer than 550,000 distinct CDR3 sequences; its ten largest clones make up about 2.6%. Specimen: blood. This clonotype was sampled from a human donor with ulcerative colitis or Crohn's disease, or a healthy co-twin of an affected twin (not recorded which). The J gene is TRBJ2-2, the V gene TRBV9; as DNA is missing, the TRBD1 call by TCRdb cannot be tested. This CDR3 is CASSVRAPSEAGELFF.